This TCR beta chain was found in a study of T cells in localized non-small cell lung cancer. The study's findings and limits: Tumor samples were not multi-region, leaving intratumor heterogeneity unexcluded.

In regard to this clone: Its target is unknown.

The CDR3 covers 13 residues. Trimming took off 8 bases at V and 5 bases at J, with 12 bases between the two ends. Germline values: CDR1 SGHAT, CDR2 FQNNGV. The assay was immunoSEQ multiplex PCR, and TCRdb's table has in-frame clones only and misses some. In the table there are 35,000 or so clones, approximately 87% of which are singletons. The chain recombines TRBV11-2 with TRBJ1-4; D unclear. This receptor was obtained from a man between 35 and 75 years old with stage I lung adenocarcinoma. The sample in question was peripheral blood, obtained before any cancer treatment. The CDR3 loop reads CASGGGINEKLFF. In DNA, the CDR3 is TGTGCCAGCGGAGGAGGGATCAATGAAAAACTGTTTTTT.